Each of the 31 T cell receptor beta chains below was sequenced from the same sample in a study of blood T cells in healthy people across ages. Combining a sample-barcoded 5' primer with a J-beta primer mix, a second PCR ran for about 7 to 12 cycles. TCRdb analysed the 5' RACE reads with MiXCR anew, one entry per CDR3 protein. Of 1.5 million to 2 million distinct CDR3 sequences listed, approximately 30% were seen once; the top ten hold 7.7%. The sequenced sample consisted of blood. The receptors come from a woman in her thirties in good health.

The gene calls are TRBV6-5 and TRBJ1-4, with 12 bases matching TRBD1. The CDR3 is made up of 15 amino acids. Germline CDR1 MNHEY, CDR2 SVGAGI. The V segment lost 6 bases and the J segment 8 bases; nucleotides outside the gene matches: 7. In DNA, the CDR3 is TGTGCCAGCAGACGACCGGGACAGGGGGCAGAAAAACTGTTTTTT. Encoded protein: CASRRPGQGAEKLFF.

The chain joins TRBV20-1 to TRBJ2-7, with TRBD2 matching over 8 bases. This CDR3 has 15 residues. From germline, CDR1 is DFQATT and CDR2 SNEGSKA (reference sequence). With 0 bases clipped from V and 4 bases from J, the junction kept 8 bases outside the gene matches. The CDR3 here is CSARDRVAGKYEQYF. The DNA of the CDR3 is TGCAGTGCTAGAGATAGGGTAGCGGGGAAGTACGAGCAGTACTTC.

The chain joins TRBV11-2 to TRBJ1-2, with D maybe TRBD1 (5 bases). V was pared by 5 bases and J by 3 bases, with 16 bases between. This CDR3 contains 15 residues. Germline values: CDR1 SGHAT, CDR2 FQNNGV. Here the CDR3 reads CASSREQTVYYGYTF. CDR3 sequence (DNA): TGTGCCAGCAGCCGAGAACAGACAGTATACTATGGCTACACCTTC.

This clonotype came up a few times. CDR3 sequence: CASSSIYGYTF. The CDR3 DNA reads TGTGCCAGCAGTTCAATCTATGGCTACACCTTC. V and J are TRBV7-9 and TRBJ1-2; D is uncertain. CDR3 length equals 11 residues. Trimming pared 6 bases from V and 4 bases from J, leaving 6 bases between. Germline CDR1 is SEHNR and CDR2 is FQNEAQ (reference sequence).

The genes are TRBV5-1 and TRBJ2-1, with 8 bases matching TRBD2. The CDR3 covers 14 residues. The trim removed 5 bases at V and 7 bases at J, leaving 8 bases unmatched. Germline assignment: CDR1 SGHRS and CDR2 YFSETQ. The CDR3 nucleotides are TGCGCCAGCAGGGGGACTAGTTCCGCAAATGAGCAGTTCTTC. It translates to CASRGTSSANEQFF.

This rearrangement joins TRBV4-2 to TRBJ2-7, with 12 nucleotides matching TRBD2. This CDR3 comprises 16 residues. In germline, CDR1 is LGHNA, CDR2 YNFKEQ. V was clipped by 0 bases and J by 7 bases; unmatched bases: 7. As DNA, the CDR3 is TGTGCCAGCAGCCAAGATCTAGCGGGAGGGCCGTGGGAGCAGTACTTC. Translated, it gives CASSQDLAGGPWEQYF.

The CDR3 nucleotides are TGTGCAAGCCAAGGGAGAAATGAAAAACTGTTTTTT. Its protein product is CASQGRNEKLFF. The chain recombines TRBV6-5 with TRBJ1-4; D gene uncertain. This CDR3 has 12 residues. The germline gives CDR1 MNHEY, CDR2 SVGAGI.

The chain uses TRBV12-3 or TRBV12-4 and TRBJ2-2; no reliable D call. The CDR3 spans 11 residues. Deletions cut 5 bases from V and 13 bases from J, with 11 bases between. The CDR3 reads CASSGVGGLFF. Here the CDR3 DNA reads TGTGCCAGCAGTGGGGTAGGCGGGCTGTTTTTT.

This clonotype was counted a few times. This chain links TRBV29-1 with TRBJ1-4; 10 bases line up with TRBD1. There are 14 residues in the CDR3. Per germline, CDR1 SQVTM and CDR2 ANQGSEA. Germline trimming cut 7 bases from V and 8 bases from J; bases unmatched to any gene: 10. This chain's CDR3 is CSAGPGQGWEKLFF. In DNA, the CDR3 is TGCAGCGCAGGACCGGGACAGGGGTGGGAAAAACTGTTTTTT.

The chain's CDR3 is CASSLTSAMGAQYF. The CDR3 coding sequence is TGTGCCAGCAGCTTAACTAGCGCCATGGGGGCCCAGTACTTC. The gene calls are TRBV7-3 and TRBJ2-5, with D perhaps assigned TRBD1 or TRBD2 (5 bases each). The length of the CDR3 is 14 residues. Trimming pared 0 bases from V and 9 bases from J, leaving 14 bases between. The germline CDR1 and CDR2 sequences are SGHTA and FQGTGA.

This clonotype was found a few times. V usage is TRBV11-2 and J usage is TRBJ2-7, with D possibly matching TRBD1 (5 bases). Germline V gives CDR1 SGHAT, CDR2 FQNNGV. The CDR3 is made up of 17 amino acids. Trimming cost V 5 bases and J 5 bases, with 25 bases left between them. The DNA for the CDR3 is TGTGCCAGCAGCGGAGTCGGTGGTCTGTGGGGCTACCACGAGCAGTACTTC. Translated, it gives CASSGVGGLWGYHEQYF.

This clonotype turned up a few times. V gene TRBV12-5 combines with J gene TRBJ1-5; possible D gene TRBD1, 5 bases. CDR1 and CDR2 from the germline V gene are LGHNT and FRNRAP. Trimming shortened V by 0 bases and J by 0 bases, and 27 bases separated the two germline ends. CDR3 length: 22 residues. CDR3 nucleotides: TGTGCTAGTGGTTTGGTACCTCTGTTGGGCAGGACGGGGGGTATTAGCAATCAGCCCCAGCATTTT. Encoded protein: CASGLVPLLGRTGGISNQPQHF.

This clonotype showed up just a few times. Germline is not matched at one junction end, which may reflect a read error. V gene TRBV7-8 combines with J gene TRBJ2-1; 9 bases align to TRBD2. This CDR3 has 16 residues. CDR1 and CDR2 from the germline V gene are SGHVS and FQNEAQ. Here the CDR3 DNA reads TGTGCCAGTAGCTTAGTTATAGCGGGAGCTCGGAGTGAGCAGTTCTTC. Translation gives CASSLVIAGARSEQFF.

This clonotype was seen repeatedly, ten times or more. The chain carries TRBV7-6 and TRBJ2-3, with 9 positions matching TRBD2. The trim removed 7 bases at V and 2 bases at J, leaving 16 bases unmatched. CDR1 is SGHVS and CDR2 is FNYEAQ in the germline V gene. The CDR3 loop spans 18 amino acids. CDR3 protein: CASTERSSSGAFTDTQYF. DNA for the CDR3: TGTGCCAGCACCGAAAGGTCGTCTAGCGGGGCGTTCACAGATACGCAGTATTTT.

There are a few counts of this clonotype. The chain joins TRBV2 to TRBJ2-7, with D hard to call. This CDR3 spans 15 amino acids. The V end lost 0 bases, the J end lost 2 bases, and 11 bases lay between the germline ends. Germline CDR1 and CDR2: SNHLY and FYNNEI. The CDR3 loop reads CASSEALVAAYEQYF. The CDR3 region has the DNA TGTGCCAGCAGTGAAGCGCTAGTGGCCGCCTACGAGCAGTACTTC.

The V and J genes are TRBV18 and TRBJ2-2, with D maybe TRBD1 (5 bases). CDR3 length equals 17 residues. Trimming removed 0 bases at V and 4 bases at J, with 15 bases between. CDR1 is KGHSH, CDR2 LQKENI, per germline. The CDR3 loop reads CASSPPTRAVVTGELFF. CDR3 coding DNA: TGTGCCAGCTCACCACCGACCAGGGCAGTCGTCACCGGGGAGCTGTTTTTT.

The table lists this clonotype with many counts. The chain links TRBV6-1 to TRBJ2-7; D unclear. Trimming cost V 2 bases and J 0 bases, with 11 bases left between them. Germline V gene sequence: CDR1 MNHNS, CDR2 SASEGT. The CDR3 is made up of 15 amino acids. The DNA of the CDR3 is TGTGCCAGCAGTGAAAAGAGTAGAAGCTCCTACGAGCAGTACTTC. Amino acid sequence: CASSEKSRSSYEQYF.

This clonotype was counted between two and nine times. Possible read error: a much larger clone is one base away. The rearrangement joins TRBV29-1 to TRBJ2-3; TRBD1 is a possible D gene (5 bases). The CDR3 has 12 amino acids. Deletions cut 1 base from V and 4 bases from J, with 6 bases between. Germline V gene sequence: CDR1 SQVTM, CDR2 ANQGSEA. The CDR3 DNA reads TGCAGCGTTGAAGGGGGCTCAGATACGCAGTATTTT. Its protein is CSVEGGSDTQYF.

This clonotype was detected ten times or more. The V and J genes are TRBV29-1 and TRBJ2-7, with D uncertain. Germline CDR1 is SQVTM and CDR2 is ANQGSEA. V gave up 2 bases and J gave up 5 bases, with 10 bases separating them. The CDR3 length is 12 residues. CDR3 residues: CSVENVADEQYF. The CDR3 bases are TGCAGCGTTGAAAACGTCGCCGACGAGCAGTACTTC.

The chain employs TRBV10-3 and TRBJ2-1; no reliable D call. The closer fit of TRBJ2-7 to the DNA end suggests the J call may be wrong. The CDR3 extends over 17 amino acids. Germline V gene lookup returns CDR1 ENHRY and CDR2 SYGVKD. CDR3 nucleotide sequence: TGTGCCATCAGTGAGTCTGCCCTTCAGAGCTCCTACAATGAGCAGTACTTC. Protein sequence: CAISESALQSSYNEQYF.

Points on this clonotype: A much larger clone differs from this one at a single base, so this may be a read error. The rearrangement joins TRBV9 to TRBJ2-1; 7 bases map to TRBD1. CDR3 size: 17 residues. Per germline, CDR1 SGDLS and CDR2 YYNGEE. In DNA, the CDR3 is TGTGCCAGCAGCCTCCGAGATAGGGCGACAGGGATCAATGGGCAGTTCTTC. Translated: CASSLRDRATGINGQFF.

With respect to this clonotype: One base away lies a much larger clone, so this may be a sequencing read error. This chain connects TRBV7-7 to TRBJ2-1; no reliable D call. The tail of the sequence fits TRBJ2-7 better, so the J call may be wrong. CDR1 and CDR2 (germline): SSHAT, FNYEAQ (reference sequence). CDR3 length: 16 residues. This chain's CDR3 is CASSPDTTSSYNEQYF. The CDR3 DNA reads TGTGCCAGCAGCCCTGATACTACAAGCTCCTACAATGAGCAGTACTTC.

Details on this clonotype: A much larger clone lies a single base off, so this may be a read error. V gene TRBV9 combines with J gene TRBJ2-1; D remains ambiguous. Germline CDR1 and CDR2: SGDLS and YYNGEE. The CDR3 is 17 residues long. Trimming cost V 0 bases and J 8 bases, with 21 bases left between them. CDR3 in amino acids: CASSVVVVTTPGYEQFF. In DNA form, the CDR3 reads TGTGCCAGCAGCGTAGTAGTAGTGACGACTCCCGGGTATGAGCAGTTCTTC.

This sequence joins TRBV29-1 and TRBJ2-3; tentative D call: TRBD2 (6 bases). Germline V CDR1 and CDR2: SQVTM, ANQGSEA. With 3 bases removed from V and 2 bases from J, the gap between germline ends came to 12 bases. The CDR3 loop spans 14 amino acids. The CDR3 nucleotides read TGCAGCGTTGAGACCGGGGGTACCACAGATACGCAGTATTTT. Protein: CSVETGGTTDTQYF.

The chain uses TRBV6-5 and TRBJ1-1; unclear D gene. Germline V gene lookup returns CDR1 MNHEY and CDR2 SVGAGI. The CDR3 totals 14 residues. The ends were cut back, 0 bases at V and 7 bases at J, with 12 bases in the middle. As DNA, the CDR3 is TGTGCCAGCAGTTACTCCGGGGAAAGGGTTGAAGCTTTCTTT. Encoded protein: CASSYSGERVEAFF.

This chain uses TRBV7-2 with TRBJ2-5; TRBD2 aligns across 8 bases. The germline CDR1 and CDR2 sequences are SGHTA and FQGNSA. Germline trimming cut 1 base from V and 5 bases from J; bases unmatched to any gene: 9. This CDR3 contains 16 residues. The CDR3: CASSLGGAGAGETQYF. Here the CDR3 DNA reads TGTGCCAGCAGCTTAGGGGGAGCGGGAGCGGGCGAGACCCAGTACTTC. Using reference TRBV7-2 and TRBJ2-5 for the parts outside the CDR3, the full variable domain is GAGVSQSPSNKVTEKGKDVELRCDPISGHTALYWYRQSLGQGLEFLIYFQGNSAPDKSGLPSDRFSAERTGGSVSTLTIQRTQQEDSAVYLCASSLGGAGAGETQYFGPGTRLLVL.

With regard to this clonotype: The germline gene is not matched at one end of the junction; a read error may be the cause. V usage is TRBV13 and J usage is TRBJ1-2, with 7 bases identical to TRBD1. There are 12 residues in the CDR3. Germline assignment: CDR1 PRHDT and CDR2 FYEKMQ (reference sequence). The CDR3 loop reads CASISSRGGYTF. The DNA for the CDR3 is TGTGCCAGCATCTCCTCCAGGGGGGGCTACACCTTT. Using reference TRBV13 and TRBJ1-2 for the parts outside the CDR3, the full variable domain is AAGVIQSPRHLIKEKRETATLKCYPIPRHDTVYWYQQGPGQDPQFLISFYEKMQSDKGSIPDRFSAQQFSDYHSELNMSSLELGDSALYFCASISSRGGYTFGSGTRLTVV.

The chain links TRBV20-1 to TRBJ2-5; D may match TRBD1 or TRBD2 (5 bases each). The DNA end is more similar to TRBJ2-7, so the J call may be wrong. CDR1 is DFQATT and CDR2 is SNEGSKA in the germline V gene (reference sequence). The CDR3 has 13 residues. The CDR3 spells CSARPGAAHEQYF. Written as DNA, the CDR3 is TGCAGTGCTAGACCCGGGGCAGCCCACGAGCAGTACTTC.

The gene calls are TRBV4-3 and TRBJ1-5; maybe TRBD1 (6 bases). Germline lookup yields CDR1 LGHNA and CDR2 YSLEER. The CDR3 totals 15 residues. V lost 3 bases and J lost 6, with 15 bases in between. This chain's CDR3 is CASSHEIGGGQPQHF. The CDR3 nucleotides are TGCGCCAGCAGCCACGAAATTGGAGGGGGTCAGCCCCAGCATTTT.

The V call is TRBV9, the J call TRBJ1-1; D remains ambiguous. The V and J ends lost 8 bases and 0 bases respectively, with 8 bases between them. The CDR3 spans 12 residues. The germline CDR1 and CDR2 sequences are SGDLS and YYNGEE. CDR3 bases: TGTGCCAGAGAGAACCTGAACACTGAAGCTTTCTTT. Protein: CARENLNTEAFF.

The chain is built from TRBV20-1 and TRBJ1-1, with D tentatively TRBD1 (6 bases). CDR1 is DFQATT, CDR2 SNEGSKA, per germline (reference sequence). The CDR3 consists of 13 residues. Trimming stripped 3 bases from V and 5 bases from J, with 13 bases between. The CDR3 protein is CSARDSQRTEAFF. The CDR3 nucleotides read TGCAGTGCTAGGGACAGCCAGAGGACTGAAGCTTTCTTT.